This entry describes one TCR beta chain. What it recognizes is unknown. This entry belongs to a study of vaccination and CD4 T cells after COVID-19. Study background: The authors used overlapping spike peptides from SARS-CoV-2, HCoV-NL63, HCoV-OC43 and HCoV-229E to stimulate cells.

CD4+ T cells that had been cultured provided DNA sequenced with the Oncomine TCR Beta short-read assay. One entry per CDR3 protein results from TCRdb running MiXCR on the PCR reads. The data contain more than 20,000 distinct CDR3 sequences, under 55% of them singletons. Treatment meaning: approximately 11-day PBMC culture with coronavirus spike peptide pools or control peptides (ViraFEST assay). The sequence derives from a human donor who had recovered from COVID-19. Sequencing was done on a sample of CD4+ T cells from blood, cultured in vitro.

The DNA for the CDR3 is TGTGCCAGCTCTCCTCTGGGGCTCTCGGCTGAAGCTTTCTTT. It translates to CASSPLGLSAEAFF. The rearrangement joins TRBV18 to TRBJ1-1; D is possibly TRBD1 (5 bases). From germline, CDR1 is KGHSH and CDR2 LQKENI. V was cut by 6 bases and J by 6 bases, with 17 bases left in between. This CDR3 has 14 amino acids.